These T cell receptor beta chains were read from a single sample in a study of shared clonotypes between healthy human individuals. Sequencing used immunoSEQ multiplex PCR; TCRdb keeps in-frame clones, though not all of them. The sample has some 1,100,000 clones, around 78% seen once. The sample taken for sequencing was memory CD4+ T cells from PBMCs. These receptor sequences come from a man between 18 and 29 years old in good health. Some clones in this sample may be carry-over from other donors' samples. Both conserved end residues are part of each CDR3. A D gene is named only where the DNA matches it firmly.

V gene	J gene	D gene	CDR3 protein	CDR3 DNA
TRBV11-2	TRBJ2-7	NA	CASSSPRTRGSYEQYF	TGTGCCAGCAGCTCTCCGCGCACAAGGGGCTCCTACGAGCAGTACTTC
TRBV5-1	TRBJ2-7	NA	CASSSSAGYLHEQYF	TGCGCCAGCAGCTCCTCGGCAGGGTACCTCCACGAGCAGTACTTC
TRBV28	TRBJ2-1	NA	CASSFGSLNEQFF	TGTGCCAGCAGTTTCGGGTCCCTCAATGAGCAGTTCTTC
TRBV4-2	TRBJ2-3	TRBD2	CASSQDLGLAATDTQYF	TGTGCCAGCAGCCAAGATCTGGGACTAGCAGCCACAGATACGCAGTATTTT
TRBV2	TRBJ2-7	NA	CASISGQSYEQYF	TGTGCCAGCATCTCTGGACAGTCCTACGAGCAGTACTTC
TRBV4-1	TRBJ2-1	NA	CASSQVFTGQQFF	TGCGCCAGCAGCCAAGTTTTTACCGGACAGCAGTTCTTC
TRBV15	TRBJ1-2	TRBD1	CATSRDYSTRQGAKGYTF	TGTGCCACCAGCAGAGACTATTCAACTCGACAGGGGGCGAAAGGCTACACCTTC
TRBV2	TRBJ2-2	NA	CASSLGRIPQTGELFF	TGTGCCAGCAGCCTTGGCAGGATCCCACAGACCGGGGAGCTGTTTTTT
TRBV18	TRBJ2-6	NA	CASSAIDGYSGANVLTF	TGTGCCAGCTCAGCGATAGACGGATACTCTGGGGCCAACGTCCTGACTTTC
TRBV5-1	TRBJ2-3	NA	CASSSLTASTDTQYF	TGCGCCAGCAGCTCTTTGACAGCTAGCACAGATACGCAGTATTTT